One TCR beta chain is described in this entry. These data are taken from a study of blood T cell repertoires in COVID-19. In the study overall: T cells, B-cell-depleted T cells, or PBMCs supplied cDNA or gDNA.

J lost 10 bases, V lost 0 bases, and 9 bases had no gene match. The CDR3 length is 16 residues. Germline-derived CDR1 and CDR2 are MGHRA and YSYEKL. Profiling relied on immunoSEQ multiplex PCR, and the TCRdb table lists in-frame clones only, not all of them. Of some 100,000 clones in the sample, 70% to 90% were seen once. The sample comprised peripheral blood. This receptor was taken from a man between 45 and 60 years old with active or convalescent COVID-19. The J gene is TRBJ2-1, the V gene TRBV4-1, with 10 bases fitting TRBD2. In nucleotides, the CDR3 is TGCGCCAGCAGCCAAGATGGACGAGCGGGAGGGAAGGAGCAGTTCTTC. Residues: CASSQDGRAGGKEQFF.